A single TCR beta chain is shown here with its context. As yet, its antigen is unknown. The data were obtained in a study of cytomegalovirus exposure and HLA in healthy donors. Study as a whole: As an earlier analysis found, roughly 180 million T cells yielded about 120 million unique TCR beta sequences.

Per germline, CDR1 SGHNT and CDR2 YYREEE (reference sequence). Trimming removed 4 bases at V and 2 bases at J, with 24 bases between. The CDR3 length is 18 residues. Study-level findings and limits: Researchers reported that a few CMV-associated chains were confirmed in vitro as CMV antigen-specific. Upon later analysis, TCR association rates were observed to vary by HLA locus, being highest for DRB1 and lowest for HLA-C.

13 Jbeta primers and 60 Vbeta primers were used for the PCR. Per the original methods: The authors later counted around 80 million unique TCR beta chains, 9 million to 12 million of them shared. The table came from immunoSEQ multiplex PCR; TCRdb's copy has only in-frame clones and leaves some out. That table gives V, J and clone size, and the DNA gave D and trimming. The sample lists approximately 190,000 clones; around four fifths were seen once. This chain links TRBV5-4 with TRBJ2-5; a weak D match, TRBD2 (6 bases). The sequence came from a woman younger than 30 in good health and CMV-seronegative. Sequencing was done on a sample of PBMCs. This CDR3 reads CASSPGFGGLGLQETQYF. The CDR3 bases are TGTGCCAGCAGCCCTGGGTTTGGGGGGTTGGGGCTACAAGAGACCCAGTACTTC.